This T cell receptor beta chain was captured by sequencing in a study of T cells in Graves' hyperthyroidism and ophthalmopathy. Study results and caveats: Prediction of ophthalmopathy progression came a median about 6 months pre-onset. Blood also showed most of the thyroid clonotypes that were expanded above 0.001.

Among ophthalmopathy patients, the Clinical Activity Score reached at least 3, the NOSPECS grade reached at least 4, and duration remained under 3 months. Each 10 ml fresh peripheral blood draw supplied the PBMCs. RNA transcripts served as the template for amplifying TCR beta CDR3 regions. RT-PCR in the first round (using the HTBI primer set) targeted the TCR CDR3. MiXCR, run by TCRdb on the multiplex PCR reads, gives a single entry per CDR3 protein. The profile shows hundreds of thousands of distinct CDR3 sequences, 15% to 20% of them singletons. The CDR3 extends over 14 amino acids. In germline, CDR1 is MDHEN, CDR2 SYDVKM. V was shortened by 2 bases and J by 3 bases, with 11 bases between the two germline ends. This clonotype was observed a handful of times. Its antigen is not known.

The sequenced sample consisted of blood. The TCR originated in a man between 40 and 49 years old with Graves' ophthalmopathy. V gene TRBV28 combines with J gene TRBJ2-7; D is possibly TRBD1 or TRBD2 (5 bases each). CDR3 region: CASSLMGENYEQYF. CDR3 nucleotides: TGTGCCAGCAGTTTAATGGGGGAGAACTACGAGCAGTACTTC.